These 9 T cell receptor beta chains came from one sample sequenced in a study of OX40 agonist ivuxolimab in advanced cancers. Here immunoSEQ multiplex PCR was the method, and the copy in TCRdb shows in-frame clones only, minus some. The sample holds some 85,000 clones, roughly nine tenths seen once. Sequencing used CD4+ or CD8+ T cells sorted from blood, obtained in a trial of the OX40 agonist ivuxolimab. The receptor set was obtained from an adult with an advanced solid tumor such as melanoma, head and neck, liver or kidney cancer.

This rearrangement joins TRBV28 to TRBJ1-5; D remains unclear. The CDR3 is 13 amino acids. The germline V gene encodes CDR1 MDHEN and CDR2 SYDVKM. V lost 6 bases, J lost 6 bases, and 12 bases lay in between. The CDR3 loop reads CASSARSGQPQHF. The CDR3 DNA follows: TGTGCCAGCAGCGCTCGGAGCGGTCAGCCCCAGCATTTT.

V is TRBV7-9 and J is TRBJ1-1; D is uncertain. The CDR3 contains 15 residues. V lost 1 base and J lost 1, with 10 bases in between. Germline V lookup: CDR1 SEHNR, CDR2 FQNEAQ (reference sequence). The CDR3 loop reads CASSLGPAPNTEAFF. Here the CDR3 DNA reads TGTGCCAGCAGCTTAGGACCGGCCCCGAACACTGAAGCTTTCTTT.

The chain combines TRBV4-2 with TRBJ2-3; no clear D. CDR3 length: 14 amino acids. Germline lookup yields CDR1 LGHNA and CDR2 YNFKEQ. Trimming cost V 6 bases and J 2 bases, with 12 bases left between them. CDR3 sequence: CASRPSEHTDTQYF. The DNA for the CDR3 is TGTGCCAGCAGACCTTCTGAACACACAGATACGCAGTATTTT.

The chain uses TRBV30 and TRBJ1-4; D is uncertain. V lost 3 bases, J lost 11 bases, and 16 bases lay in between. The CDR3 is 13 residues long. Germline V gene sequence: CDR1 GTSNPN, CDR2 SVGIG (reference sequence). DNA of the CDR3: TGTGCCTGGAGACGGTTAGGGAGCCCTAAACTGTTTTTT. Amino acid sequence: CAWRRLGSPKLFF. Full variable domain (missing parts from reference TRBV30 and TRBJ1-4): SQTIHQWPATLVQPVGSPLSLECTVEGTSNPNLYWYRQAAGRGLQLLFYSVGIGQISSEVPQNLSASRPQDRQFILSSKKLLLSDSGFYLCAWRRLGSPKLFFGSGTQLSVL.

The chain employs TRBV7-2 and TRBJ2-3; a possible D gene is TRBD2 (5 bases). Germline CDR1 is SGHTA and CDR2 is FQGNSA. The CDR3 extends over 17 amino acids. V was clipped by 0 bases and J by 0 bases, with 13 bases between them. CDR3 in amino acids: CASSLAGRGLSTDTQYF. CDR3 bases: TGTGCCAGCAGCTTAGCCGGACGGGGTCTTAGCACAGATACGCAGTATTTT.

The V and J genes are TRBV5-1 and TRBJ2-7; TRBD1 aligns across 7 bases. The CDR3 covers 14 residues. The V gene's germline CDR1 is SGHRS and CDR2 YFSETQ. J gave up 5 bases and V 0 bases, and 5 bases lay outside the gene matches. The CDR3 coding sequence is TGCGCCAGCAGCTTGGGACAGGGTTCCAACGAGCAGTACTTC. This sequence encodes CASSLGQGSNEQYF.

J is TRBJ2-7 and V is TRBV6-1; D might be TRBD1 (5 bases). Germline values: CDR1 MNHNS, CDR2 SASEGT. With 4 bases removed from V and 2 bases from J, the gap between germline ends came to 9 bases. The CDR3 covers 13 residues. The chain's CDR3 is CASSAQAAYEQYF. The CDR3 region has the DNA TGTGCCAGCAGTGCACAGGCGGCCTACGAGCAGTACTTC.

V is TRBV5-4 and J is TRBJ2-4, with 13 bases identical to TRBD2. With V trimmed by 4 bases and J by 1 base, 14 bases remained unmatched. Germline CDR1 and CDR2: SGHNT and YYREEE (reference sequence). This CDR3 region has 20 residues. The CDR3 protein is CASSPRLAGGGGMAKNIQYF. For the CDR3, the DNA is TGTGCCAGCAGCCCTAGACTAGCGGGAGGCGGGGGAATGGCCAAAAACATTCAGTACTTC.

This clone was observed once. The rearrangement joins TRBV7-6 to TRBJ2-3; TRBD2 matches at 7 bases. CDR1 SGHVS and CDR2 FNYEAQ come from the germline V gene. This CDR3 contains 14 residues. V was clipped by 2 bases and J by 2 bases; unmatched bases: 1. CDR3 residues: CASSLSGTTDTQYF. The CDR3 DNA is TGTGCCAGCAGCTTAAGCGGGACCACAGATACGCAGTATTTT.